This T cell receptor (beta chain) was sequenced in a study of patients and donors after allogeneic stem cell transplantation. TCRdb redid the calling of the RT-PCR reads with MiXCR, one entry per CDR3 protein. The data hold 90,000 to 130,000 distinct CDR3 sequences, with approximately 40% observed a single time. The CDR3 extends over 12 amino acids. CDR1 and CDR2 (germline): MDHEN, SYDVKM. The V end lost 4 bases, the J end lost 10 bases, and 14 bases lay between the germline ends. The sample taken for sequencing was blood, either unsorted or a sorted T cell fraction (not recorded which). V gene TRBV28 combines with J gene TRBJ2-7; D unclear. The receptor's source is a human donor who was either an allogeneic HSCT recipient or a stem cell or donor lymphocyte infusion donor (not recorded which). It is not recorded whose cells these are; they may come from a transplant donor. This chain's CDR3 is CASSYERSRQYF. CDR3 in DNA: TGTGCCAGCAGTTATGAACGGTCGCGACAGTACTTC.